This record concerns one T cell receptor beta chain sequence. Sequenced by immunoSEQ multiplex PCR; TCRdb stores in-frame clones only, minus some. The sample shows hundreds of thousands of clones, around 93% of them seen only once. This record belongs to a study of shared T cell receptors in the human thymus. After removal of 0 bases from V and 4 bases from J, the junction contained 3 bases not matched to a gene. CDR1 and CDR2 (germline): SEHNR, FQNEAQ (reference sequence). There are 15 residues in the CDR3. Sequences were obtained from thymocytes. This chain joins TRBV7-9 and TRBJ2-1, with TRBD2 matching 7 bases. This clonotype was obtained from a human donor. The CDR3 DNA sequence: TGTGCCAGCAGCTTAGCCGGGACTAAATACAATGAGCAGTTCTTC. It specifies CASSLAGTKYNEQFF.